This T cell receptor beta chain was documented in a study of T cell responses to AZD1222 COVID-19 vaccine. Study-wide results and limits: A reported finding is that nearly half of spike-specific TCRs target unmutated variant regions.

This clone was found a few times. As yet, its antigen is unknown. The data were produced by immunoSEQ multiplex PCR, yet TCRdb's version contains in-frame clones alone and is incomplete. The sample yields about 74,000 clones, around 93% seen once. The receptor was isolated from an adult who received the AZD1222 COVID-19 vaccine. Source: peripheral blood, taken 28 days after the second AZD1222 dose.

The CDR3 spells CASSPTSGRAWGGELFF. The CDR3 DNA follows: TGTGCCAGTTCCCCTACTAGCGGGAGGGCCTGGGGCGGGGAGCTGTTTTTT. The genes are TRBV19 and TRBJ2-2, with 13 bases lining up with TRBD2. The J segment lost 7 bases and the V segment lost 8 bases, leaving 13 bases of the junction unmatched. CDR1 LNHDA and CDR2 SQIVND come from the germline V gene (reference sequence). CDR3 size: 17 residues.